The clone carrying this T cell receptor (beta chain) was observed at least ten times. Antigen unknown. This record comes from a study of T cells after yellow fever vaccination. At the level of the study: SMART-Seq v4 Ultra Low Input served to prepare low-cell-number fractions. The study, taken as a whole, reports: Booster sampling recovered most clones from primary vaccination (96% CD4, approximately 88% CD8). A limited proportion of clonotypes was detected within both the CD4 and CD8 compartments.

UMIs were added to TCR cDNA along with a universal primer site when it was made by 5'RACE template switching. One entry per CDR3 protein results from TCRdb running MiXCR on the 5' RACE reads. The sample lists more than 350,000 distinct CDR3 sequences; approximately 10% were seen once. The CDR3 spans 16 residues. V lost 2 bases, J lost 3 bases, and 14 bases lay in between. Germline V gene data show CDR1 as SGHKS and CDR2 as YYEKEE (reference sequence). The sample was PBMCs, taken on the day of the first yellow fever vaccination. This chain joins TRBV5-5 and TRBJ2-2; unclear D gene. This sequence was found in a man aged 18 to 29 who received the YFV17D yellow fever vaccine. CDR3: CASSFFILGYTGELFF. The CDR3 DNA reads as TGTGCCAGCAGCTTTTTCATTCTTGGCTACACCGGGGAGCTGTTTTTT.